Each of the 9 T cell receptor beta chains below was sequenced from the same sample in a study of blood T cells in healthy people across ages. Through a sample-barcoded 5' primer and a J-beta primer mix, a second PCR was run for roughly 7 to 11 cycles. TCRdb called the 5' RACE reads again in MiXCR, with one record for every CDR3 protein. The repertoire includes hundreds of thousands of distinct CDR3 sequences, roughly 21% of them detected once, and roughly 3.7% sits in the top ten. Material for sequencing was blood. All receptors come from a man in his 70s in good health.

This clonotype was observed a few times. The V gene is TRBV14, the J gene TRBJ1-5, with TRBD1 identical over 9 bases. The CDR3 has 16 residues. Germline-derived CDR1 and CDR2 are SGHDN and FVKESK. V gave up 0 bases and J gave up 8 bases; unmatched junction bases: 8. The CDR3 protein is CASSQETGTGFKPQHF. The CDR3 DNA sequence: TGTGCCAGCAGCCAAGAAACGGGGACAGGGTTCAAGCCCCAGCATTTT.

The V call is TRBV5-1, the J call TRBJ2-1, with D perhaps TRBD2 (6 bases). The CDR3 runs 16 residues. The ends were cut back, 0 bases at V and 6 bases at J, with 16 bases in the middle. Germline assignment: CDR1 SGHRS and CDR2 YFSETQ. CDR3: CASSLAVPGVGNEQFF. CDR3 nucleotide sequence: TGCGCCAGCAGCTTGGCCGTTCCGGGAGTAGGCAATGAGCAGTTCTTC. The variable domain in full, with the rest retrieved from reference TRBV5-1 and TRBJ2-1, is KAGVTQTPRYLIKTRGQQVTLSCSPISGHRSVSWYQQTPGQGLQFLFEYFSETQRNKGNFPGRFSGRQFSNSRSEMNVSTLELGDSALYLCASSLAVPGVGNEQFFGPGTRLTVL.

Details on this clonotype: This may be a read error, as it is one base from a much larger clone. The rearrangement uses TRBV5-1 and TRBJ2-1; unclear D gene. The CDR3 loop spans 14 amino acids. The germline gives CDR1 SGHRS, CDR2 YFSETQ. As DNA, the CDR3 is TGCGCCAACAGCTCCCCTAGCTCCTACAATGAGCAGTTCTTC. It yields the protein CANSSPSSYNEQFF.

This clonotype appeared a few times. The rearrangement joins TRBV9 to TRBJ1-5, with D possibly being TRBD1 (5 bases). This CDR3 has 13 amino acids. The germline V gene has CDR1 SGDLS and CDR2 YYNGEE. V shed 6 bases and J shed 3 bases, with 10 bases lying between them. This chain's CDR3 is CASTSGDNQPQHF. The CDR3 coding sequence is TGTGCCAGCACATCGGGGGACAATCAGCCCCAGCATTTT.

This chain links TRBV7-3 with TRBJ2-3; 10 bases are a match to TRBD1. CDR1 and CDR2 from the germline V gene are SGHTA and FQGTGA. The CDR3 loop spans 17 amino acids. The junction had 7 bases not matched to a gene; V was cut back by 0 bases and J by 4 bases. The CDR3: CASSLTRTGGSADTQYF. The CDR3 DNA reads as TGTGCCAGCAGCTTAACTCGGACAGGGGGTAGCGCAGATACGCAGTATTTT.

This clonotype was picked up many times. The rearrangement joins TRBV20-1 to TRBJ2-6, with TRBD1 as a possible D gene (5 bases). Germline V gene lookup returns CDR1 DFQATT and CDR2 SNEGSKA (reference sequence). The CDR3 covers 17 residues. V lost 6 bases, J lost 2 bases, and 20 bases lay in between. The CDR3 here is CSATATEEQTGANVLTF. The CDR3 DNA sequence: TGCAGTGCAACCGCGACAGAAGAACAAACTGGGGCCAACGTCCTGACTTTC.

This clonotype was seen ten or more times. The chain combines TRBV20-1 with TRBJ2-4; perhaps TRBD1 as D (5 bases). Looked up from germline, CDR1 is DFQATT and CDR2 is SNEGSKA (reference sequence). V was pared by 3 bases and J by 0 bases, with 9 bases between. There are 14 residues in the CDR3. The CDR3 here is CSARADRAKNIQYF. The DNA for the CDR3 is TGCAGTGCTAGGGCTGACAGAGCCAAAAACATTCAGTACTTC.

This rearrangement joins TRBV2 to TRBJ1-1, with TRBD1 as a possible D gene (6 bases). Germline V gene data show CDR1 as SNHLY and CDR2 as FYNNEI. Trimming pared 6 bases from V and 4 bases from J, leaving 15 bases between. The CDR3 consists of 14 residues. The CDR3 DNA reads TGTGCCAGCAGCCAACAGGGAAGTCCCACTGAAGCTTTCTTT. It specifies CASSQQGSPTEAFF. Combining the CDR3 with reference TRBV2 and TRBJ1-1 gives the whole variable domain EPEVTQTPSHQVTQMGQEVILRCVPISNHLYFYWYRQILGQKVEFLVSFYNNEISEKSEIFDDQFSVERPDGSNFTLKIRSTKLEDSAMYFCASSQQGSPTEAFFGQGTRLTVV.

This sequence joins TRBV14 and TRBJ2-1; a possible D gene is TRBD2 (6 bases). The CDR3 sequence is 17 residues long. From germline, CDR1 is SGHDN and CDR2 FVKESK. Trimming took off 0 bases at V and 9 bases at J, with 21 bases between the two ends. CDR3 bases: TGTGCCAGCAGCCAAGATCCAGGCGGGACCCATTGGGGTGAGCAGTTCTTC. Translation gives CASSQDPGGTHWGEQFF.